Below are 20 T cell receptor beta chains sequenced from a single sample in a study of shared clonotypes between healthy human individuals. The assay was immunoSEQ multiplex PCR, and TCRdb's table has in-frame clones only and misses some. This table has around 2,000,000 clones, about 95% appearing once. As defined, naive CD8 cells were CD45RO-negative and positively selected for CCR7, with terminally differentiated effector memory CD45RA+ cells excluded. Sequencing was performed on naive CD8+ T cells sorted from blood. The receptors derive from a man aged 18 to 29 in good health.

The rearrangement joins TRBV10-3 to TRBJ2-3; D possibly corresponds to TRBD2 (6 bases). CDR1 is ENHRY and CDR2 is SYGVKD in the germline V gene. The V gene lost 2 bases and the J gene lost 2 bases, with 23 bases spanning the gap. The CDR3 covers 19 residues. CDR3 DNA: TGTGCCATCAGTGAGATAACGGAGACTAGTCCTTTGCACACAGATACGCAGTATTTT. Encoded protein: CAISEITETSPLHTDTQYF.

The chain combines TRBV6-1 with TRBJ2-7, with 9 bases identical to TRBD2. J was trimmed by 3 bases and V by 3 bases; bases with no gene match: 3. Germline values: CDR1 MNHNS, CDR2 SASEGT. CDR3 length: 14 amino acids. The chain's CDR3 is CASSEASGNYEQYF. In DNA, the CDR3 is TGTGCCAGCAGTGAGGCTAGCGGGAACTACGAGCAGTACTTC.

The gene calls are TRBV6-5 and TRBJ1-2; the D gene is possibly TRBD1 (5 bases). Looked up from germline, CDR1 is MNHEY and CDR2 is SVGAGI. Deletions cut 6 bases from V and 8 bases from J, with 22 bases between. This CDR3 spans 15 amino acids. The CDR3 protein is CASSSAREGVDGYTF. The DNA for the CDR3 is TGTGCCAGCAGCTCCGCCCGGGAAGGGGTAGACGGCTACACCTTC.

The chain uses TRBV6-1 and TRBJ1-5; tentatively, D is TRBD1 (5 bases). V was trimmed by 7 bases and J by 6 bases, leaving 19 bases between them. Germline loops: CDR1 MNHNS, CDR2 SASEGT. This CDR3 is 15 amino acids long. The CDR3 here is CASTMRGFLPQPQHF. In nucleotides, the CDR3 is TGTGCCAGCACCATGCGGGGGTTCCTACCTCAGCCCCAGCATTTT.

This clone was observed a few times. Other DNA variants within this sample encode the same CDR3. The CDR3: CASSVGWGAGELFF. The CDR3 DNA sequence: TGTGCCAGCAGCGTAGGGTGGGGCGCCGGGGAGCTGTTTTTT. This chain connects TRBV9 to TRBJ2-2; possibly TRBD1 for D (5 bases). Germline CDR1 is SGDLS and CDR2 is YYNGEE. Trimming stripped 0 bases from V and 6 bases from J, with 9 bases between. The CDR3 loop spans 14 amino acids.

This rearrangement joins TRBV6-1 to TRBJ2-7, with D maybe TRBD2 (5 bases). This CDR3 has 16 amino acids. In germline, CDR1 is MNHNS, CDR2 SASEGT. V was pared by 2 bases and J by 5 bases, with 19 bases between. The CDR3 DNA follows: TGTGCCAGCAGTGAAATTGAAGGTCCCCCGGGGAACGAGCAGTACTTC. Amino acid sequence: CASSEIEGPPGNEQYF.

The gene calls are TRBV7-8 and TRBJ2-3, with TRBD2 identical over 14 bases. Germline V CDR1 and CDR2: SGHVS, FQNEAQ. With V trimmed by 5 bases and J by 4 bases, 5 bases remained unmatched. The CDR3 extends over 16 amino acids. In DNA, the CDR3 is TGTGCCAGCAGCGAGGGACTAGCGGGAGTGGCAGATACGCAGTATTTT. Translating gives CASSEGLAGVADTQYF. Full variable domain (remainder filled in from reference TRBV7-8 and TRBJ2-3): GAGVSQSPRYKVAKRGQDVALRCDPISGHVSLFWYQQALGQGPEFLTYFQNEAQLDKSGLPSDRFFAERPEGSVSTLKIQRTQQEDSAVYLCASSEGLAGVADTQYFGPGTRLTVL.

The chain employs TRBV30 and TRBJ2-7, with D perhaps TRBD2 (5 bases). Trimming left V 1 base short and J 6 bases short, with 13 bases between. Germline V lookup: CDR1 GTSNPN, CDR2 SVGIG (reference sequence). This CDR3 comprises 13 residues. CDR3 protein: CAWSEQPGGEQYF. The DNA of the CDR3 is TGTGCCTGGAGTGAACAACCTGGAGGCGAGCAGTACTTC. Looking up the rest from reference TRBV30 and TRBJ2-7 gives the full variable domain: SQTIHQWPATLVQPVGSPLSLECTVEGTSNPNLYWYRQAAGRGLQLLFYSVGIGQISSEVPQNLSASRPQDRQFILSSKKLLLSDSGFYLCAWSEQPGGEQYFGPGTRLTVT.

The chain combines TRBV4-1 with TRBJ2-7, with 9 bases fitting TRBD2. The CDR3 has 17 amino acids. Germline V lookup: CDR1 MGHRA, CDR2 YSYEKL. The V segment lost 4 bases and the J segment 5 bases; nucleotides outside the gene matches: 15. CDR3 protein: CASSLRETAGGSDEQYF. CDR3 DNA: TGCGCCAGCAGCCTAAGAGAGACGGCGGGGGGGAGCGACGAGCAGTACTTC.

In the case of this clone: This sample includes further DNA sequences coding for the same CDR3. The chain carries TRBV5-6 and TRBJ1-4, with D uncertain. The CDR3 extends over 14 amino acids. CDR1 and CDR2 from the germline V gene are SGHDT and YYEEEE. V was clipped by 4 bases and J by 0 bases, with 7 bases between them. CDR3 loop: CASSLTATNEKLFF. The CDR3 DNA sequence: TGTGCCAGCAGCCTGACTGCAACTAATGAAAAACTGTTTTTT.

The genes are TRBV9 and TRBJ2-1, with D possibly matching TRBD1 (6 bases). Germline CDR1 and CDR2: SGDLS and YYNGEE. V shed 3 bases and J shed 3 bases, with 16 bases lying between them. CDR3 length equals 16 residues. CDR3 nucleotide sequence: TGTGCCAGCAGCGCCCATAGGACAGACTTCTACAATGAGCAGTTCTTC. Protein sequence: CASSAHRTDFYNEQFF.

Only one count was recorded for this clone. The chain recombines TRBV9 with TRBJ2-7; tentative D call: TRBD2 (6 bases). The CDR3 sequence is 15 residues long. Per the germline V gene, CDR1 is SGDLS and CDR2 is YYNGEE. V was clipped by 2 bases and J by 3 bases, with 15 bases between them. In DNA form, the CDR3 reads TGTGCCAGCAGCGTCGAGGAGATAGCGGACTACGAGCAGTACTTC. The encoded protein is CASSVEEIADYEQYF.

The chain is built from TRBV19 and TRBJ1-1, with no clear D. There are 14 residues in the CDR3. Germline CDR1 LNHDA, CDR2 SQIVND (reference sequence). The ends were cut back, 3 bases at V and 7 bases at J, with 15 bases in the middle. CDR3 nucleotides: TGTGCCAGTAGTATGACCGTATACACCGGTGAAGCTTTCTTT. Translation: CASSMTVYTGEAFF. Full variable domain (rest looked up from reference TRBV19 and TRBJ1-1): DGGITQSPKYLFRKEGQNVTLSCEQNLNHDAMYWYRQDPGQGLRLIYYSQIVNDFQKGDIAEGYSVSREKKESFPLTVTSAQKNPTAFYLCASSMTVYTGEAFFGQGTRLTVV.

This chain connects TRBV11-2 to TRBJ2-1; D unresolved. The CDR3 runs to 15 residues. Trimming removed 0 bases at V and 4 bases at J, with 10 bases between. Per germline, CDR1 SGHAT and CDR2 FQNNGV. The CDR3 nucleotides read TGTGCCAGCAGCTTAGATTTTTCCAGATACAATGAGCAGTTCTTC. It yields the protein CASSLDFSRYNEQFF.

The chain combines TRBV5-6 with TRBJ2-1, with 9 bases identical to TRBD2. J was trimmed by 3 bases and V by 4 bases; bases with no gene match: 11. The germline V gene has CDR1 SGHDT and CDR2 YYEEEE. The length of the CDR3 is 17 residues. CDR3 loop: CASSLGLATVFYNEQFF. For the CDR3, the DNA is TGTGCCAGCAGCCTCGGACTAGCGACCGTATTCTACAATGAGCAGTTCTTC.

This clone came up once. The V call is TRBV5-4, the J call TRBJ1-2; possible D gene TRBD1, 6 bases. Germline assignment: CDR1 SGHNT and CDR2 YYREEE (reference sequence). V was shortened by 1 base and J by 8 bases, with 12 bases between the two germline ends. This CDR3 has 13 residues. CDR3 sequence (DNA): TGTGCCAGCAGCTTGTATGGGGGGCCGGGCTACACCTTC. It specifies CASSLYGGPGYTF.

The genes are TRBV6-6 and TRBJ2-3; the D gene is possibly TRBD1 (6 bases). This CDR3 contains 12 residues. The V end was cut by 4 bases, the J end by 10 bases, with 12 bases between. CDR1 is MNHNY and CDR2 is SVGAGI in the germline V gene (reference sequence). The CDR3 is CASSWDTLAQYF. DNA of the CDR3: TGTGCCAGCAGTTGGGACACCCTGGCGCAGTATTTT.

The gene calls are TRBV10-3 and TRBJ2-5; D might be TRBD1 or TRBD2, each matching 5 bases. The CDR3 sequence is 19 residues long. Trimming cost V 0 bases and J 1 base, with 21 bases left between them. Germline loops: CDR1 ENHRY, CDR2 SYGVKD. The CDR3 sequence: CAISESEAGNKYTQETQYF. The CDR3 DNA sequence: TGTGCCATCAGTGAGTCGGAGGCAGGGAATAAGTACACCCAAGAGACCCAGTACTTC.

V gene TRBV19 combines with J gene TRBJ1-2; D perhaps matches TRBD1 (6 bases). Germline V gene lookup returns CDR1 LNHDA and CDR2 SQIVND (reference sequence). V shed 4 bases and J shed 4 bases, with 10 bases lying between them. The CDR3 is made up of 13 amino acids. The CDR3 protein is CASSTGVGYGYTF. CDR3 coding DNA: TGTGCCAGTAGTACAGGGGTAGGCTATGGCTACACCTTC.

V gene TRBV2 combines with J gene TRBJ2-7, with TRBD2 matching over 10 bases. The CDR3 covers 13 residues. The V and J ends lost 9 bases and 3 bases, in that order; junction bases with no gene match: 5. The germline CDR1 and CDR2 sequences are SNHLY and FYNNEI. CDR3 DNA sequence: TGTGCCAGTACCGGGACTAGCGACTACGAGCAGTACTTC. This sequence encodes CASTGTSDYEQYF.